This T cell receptor beta chain was recovered during a study of blood T cell repertoires in COVID-19. The CDR3 runs to 13 residues. The germline V gene encodes CDR1 SGHKS and CDR2 YYEKEE (reference sequence). Between the trimmed V and J ends, which lost 3 bases and 9 bases, there was a span of 13 bases. In the authors' methods: Amplification of reference gene primers provided the estimated nucleated cell counts. TCRdb keeps only in-frame clones here, not all; method: immunoSEQ multiplex PCR. The V and J calls and clone size come from that table; D and trimming were worked out from the DNA. This table holds 150,000 to 180,000 clones, around 83% found once.

The sequence came from a woman aged 55-75 years with COVID-19, enrolled during active disease. The rearrangement joins TRBV5-5 to TRBJ2-1; possibly TRBD2 for D (5 bases). Source material: peripheral blood. The CDR3 DNA follows: TGTGCCAGCAGCTCGGGAACGCTTGCTGAGCAGTTCTTC. Translation gives CASSSGTLAEQFF.